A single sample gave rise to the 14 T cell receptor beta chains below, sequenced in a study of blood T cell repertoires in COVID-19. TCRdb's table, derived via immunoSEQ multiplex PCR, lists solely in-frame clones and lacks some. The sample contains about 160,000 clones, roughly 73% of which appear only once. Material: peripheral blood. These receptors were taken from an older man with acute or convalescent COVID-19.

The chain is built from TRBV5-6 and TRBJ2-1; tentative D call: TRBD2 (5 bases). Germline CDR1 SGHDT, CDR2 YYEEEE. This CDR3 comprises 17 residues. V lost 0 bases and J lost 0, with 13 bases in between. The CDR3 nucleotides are TGTGCCAGCAGCTTGGTAGGGCTAGCCCCCTCCTACAATGAGCAGTTCTTC. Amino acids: CASSLVGLAPSYNEQFF.

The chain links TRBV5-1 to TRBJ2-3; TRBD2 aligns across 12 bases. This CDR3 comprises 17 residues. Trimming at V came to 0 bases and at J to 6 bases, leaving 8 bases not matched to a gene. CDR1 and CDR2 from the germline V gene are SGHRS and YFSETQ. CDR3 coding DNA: TGCGCCAGCAGCTTGGCCGGTCTAGCGGGGGGGCCGGATACGCAGTATTTT. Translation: CASSLAGLAGGPDTQYF.

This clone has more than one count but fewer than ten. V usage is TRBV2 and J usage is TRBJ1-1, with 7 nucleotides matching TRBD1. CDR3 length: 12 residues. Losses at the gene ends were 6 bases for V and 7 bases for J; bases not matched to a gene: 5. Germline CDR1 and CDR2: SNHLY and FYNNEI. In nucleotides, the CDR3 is TGTGCCAGCAGCATTGACAGGGTTGAAGCTTTCTTT. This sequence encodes CASSIDRVEAFF.

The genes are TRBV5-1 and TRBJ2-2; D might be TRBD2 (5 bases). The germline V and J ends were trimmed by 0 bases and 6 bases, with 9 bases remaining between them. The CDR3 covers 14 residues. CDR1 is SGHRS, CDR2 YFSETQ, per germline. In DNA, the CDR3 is TGCGCCAGCAGCTTGGAGAGGGTTCCCGGGGAGCTGTTTTTT. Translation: CASSLERVPGELFF.

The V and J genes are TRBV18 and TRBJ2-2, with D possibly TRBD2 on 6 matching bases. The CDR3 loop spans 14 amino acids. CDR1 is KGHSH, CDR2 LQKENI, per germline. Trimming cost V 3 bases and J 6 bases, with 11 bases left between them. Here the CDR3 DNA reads TGTGCCAGCTCACCTTGGACTACAGCCGGGGAGCTGTTTTTT. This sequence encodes CASSPWTTAGELFF.

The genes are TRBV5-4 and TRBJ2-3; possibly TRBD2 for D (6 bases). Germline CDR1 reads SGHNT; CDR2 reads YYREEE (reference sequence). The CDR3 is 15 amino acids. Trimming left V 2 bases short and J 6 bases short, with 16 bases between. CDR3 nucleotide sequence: TGTGCCAGCAGCTTCGTCGGAGGGTCGGGGGATACGCAGTATTTT. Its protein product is CASSFVGGSGDTQYF.

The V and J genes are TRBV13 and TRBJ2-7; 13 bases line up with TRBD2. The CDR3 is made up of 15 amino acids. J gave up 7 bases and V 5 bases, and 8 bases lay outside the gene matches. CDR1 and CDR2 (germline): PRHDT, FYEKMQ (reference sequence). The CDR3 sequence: CASSPGTSGAREQYF. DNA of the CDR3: TGTGCCAGCAGCCCTGGGACTAGCGGGGCGCGGGAGCAGTACTTC.

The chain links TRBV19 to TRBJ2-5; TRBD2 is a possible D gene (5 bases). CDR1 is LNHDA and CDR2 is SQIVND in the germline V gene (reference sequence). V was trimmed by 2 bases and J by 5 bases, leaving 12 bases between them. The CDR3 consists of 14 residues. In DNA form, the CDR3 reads TGTGCCAGTAGTATATTACCTAGCAGTGAGACCCAGTACTTC. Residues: CASSILPSSETQYF.

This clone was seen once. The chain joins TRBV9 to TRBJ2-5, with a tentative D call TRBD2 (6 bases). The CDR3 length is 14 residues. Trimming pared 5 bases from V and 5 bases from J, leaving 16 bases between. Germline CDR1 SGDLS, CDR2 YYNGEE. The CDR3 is CASSDLGGGETQYF. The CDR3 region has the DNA TGTGCCAGCAGTGACCTCGGGGGAGGCGAGACCCAGTACTTC.

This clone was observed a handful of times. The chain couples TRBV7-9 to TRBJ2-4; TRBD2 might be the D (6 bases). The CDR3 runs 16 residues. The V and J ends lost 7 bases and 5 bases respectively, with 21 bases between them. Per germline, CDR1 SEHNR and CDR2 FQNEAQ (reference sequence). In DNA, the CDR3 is TGTGCCAGCACCCCACCGCCTTCGGTAGCGGAAAACATTCAGTACTTC. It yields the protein CASTPPPSVAENIQYF.

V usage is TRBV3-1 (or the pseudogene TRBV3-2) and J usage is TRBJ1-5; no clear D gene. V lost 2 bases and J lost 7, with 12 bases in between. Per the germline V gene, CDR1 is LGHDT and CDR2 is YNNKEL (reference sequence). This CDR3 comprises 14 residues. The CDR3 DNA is TGTGCCAGCAGCCAAACCAGGTCTAGCCAGCCCCAGCATTTT. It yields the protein CASSQTRSSQPQHF.

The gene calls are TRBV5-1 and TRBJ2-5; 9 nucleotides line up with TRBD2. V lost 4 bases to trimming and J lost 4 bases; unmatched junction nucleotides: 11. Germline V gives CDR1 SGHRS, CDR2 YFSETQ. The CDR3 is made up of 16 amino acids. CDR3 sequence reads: CASSISPGTSRETQYF. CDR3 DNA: TGCGCCAGCAGCATAAGTCCCGGGACTAGCCGAGAGACCCAGTACTTC.

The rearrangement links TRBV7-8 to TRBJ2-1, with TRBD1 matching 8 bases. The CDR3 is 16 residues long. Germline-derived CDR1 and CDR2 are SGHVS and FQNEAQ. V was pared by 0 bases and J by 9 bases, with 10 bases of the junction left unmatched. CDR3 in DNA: TGTGCCAGCAGCTTAGCACCGGGACAGGAGTATGGTGAGCAGTTCTTC. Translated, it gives CASSLAPGQEYGEQFF.

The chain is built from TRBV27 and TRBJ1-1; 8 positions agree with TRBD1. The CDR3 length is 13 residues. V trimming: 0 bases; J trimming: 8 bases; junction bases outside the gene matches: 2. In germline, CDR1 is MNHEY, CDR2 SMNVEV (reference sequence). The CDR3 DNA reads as TGTGCCAGCAGTTTATCCTGGGACAGGGAAGCTTTCTTT. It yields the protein CASSLSWDREAFF.